What follows are 5 T cell receptor beta chains derived from one specimen sequenced in a study of OX40 agonist ivuxolimab in advanced cancers. This table comes from immunoSEQ multiplex PCR, and its TCRdb copy is limited to in-frame clones, with some not included. Here the sample spans about 81,000 clones, 70% to 90% being singletons. The sequences come from CD4+ or CD8+ T cells sorted from blood, collected in a trial of the OX40 agonist ivuxolimab. The receptors were gathered from an adult with an advanced solid tumor such as melanoma, head and neck, liver or kidney cancer.

This clone is a singleton in its sample. The rearrangement uses TRBV5-8 and TRBJ2-3; 8 nucleotides agree with TRBD2. The CDR3 loop spans 18 amino acids. J gave up 0 bases and V 3 bases, and 12 bases lay outside the gene matches. Germline V lookup: CDR1 SGHTS, CDR2 YDEGEE. The CDR3 region has the DNA TGTGCCAGCAGCTCGGGACTAGTGGGGGGCTCTAGCACAGATACGCAGTATTTT. Encoded protein: CASSSGLVGGSSTDTQYF.

This chain joins TRBV7-9 and TRBJ2-3; D unresolved. V was pared by 7 bases and J by 6 bases, with 11 bases between. CDR3 length equals 12 residues. Germline CDR1 and CDR2: SEHNR and FQNEAQ (reference sequence). CDR3 sequence (DNA): TGTGCCAGCAACTACCCCTCGGATACGCAGTATTTT. It codes for CASNYPSDTQYF.

The V and J genes are TRBV5-1 and TRBJ1-1; no firm D call. Germline CDR1 SGHRS, CDR2 YFSETQ. V was shortened by 0 bases and J by 0 bases, with 12 bases between the two germline ends. CDR3 length equals 16 residues. The DNA of the CDR3 is TGCGCCAGCAGCTTGGATCCGCTGACTATGAACACTGAAGCTTTCTTT. Its protein product is CASSLDPLTMNTEAFF.

The chain links TRBV19 to TRBJ2-1, with D perhaps matching TRBD1 or TRBD2 (5 bases each). Per the germline V gene, CDR1 is LNHDA and CDR2 is SQIVND (reference sequence). V dropped 5 bases and J dropped 6 bases, with 14 bases sitting between them. This CDR3 is built from 14 residues. The CDR3 region has the DNA TGTGCCAGTAGTGAGTGGGGGATATCCAATGAGCAGTTCTTC. This gives the protein CASSEWGISNEQFF.

The V and J genes are TRBV10-3 and TRBJ2-1; 9 bases agree with TRBD1. Germline CDR1 ENHRY, CDR2 SYGVKD. The trim removed 11 bases at V and 3 bases at J, leaving 5 bases unmatched. The CDR3 runs 13 residues. CDR3 DNA sequence: TGTGCCTCCTGGGACAGGGTCTACAATGAGCAGTTCTTC. This codes for CASWDRVYNEQFF.